Listed below are T cell receptor beta chains from one sample, sequenced in a study of control samples from healthy donors and cancer patients. Sequencing used immunoSEQ multiplex PCR; TCRdb keeps in-frame clones, though not all of them. The repertoire consists of approximately 93,000 clones, with 85% to 90% occurring once and the leading ten covering 8.5% to 10%. The sequencing input was PBMCs. The receptor source for this set is a woman between 50 and 59 years old with colorectal cancer. Each CDR3 is given with its conserved first and last residue. The order of the fields is J gene, CDR3 length, V gene, D gene, clone size, CDR3 DNA, CDR3 protein. The D gene is left open where the match is weak. Not all rows give a size; the values are once, few, many and, for expanded clones, a class.

TRBJ1-2 | 15 | TRBV7-2 | . | once | TGTGCCAGCACCCCACAAATGACAGGATTCTATGGCTACACCTTC | CASTPQMTGFYGYTF
TRBJ2-1 | 13 | TRBV9 | TRBD1 | . | TGTGCCAGCAGCGTAGTTGGGACAGGGGAGCAGTTCTTC | CASSVVGTGEQFF
TRBJ1-5 | 16 | TRBV19 | TRBD1 | once | TGTGCCAGTAGTATAGGGGGAGGGGGCGGGGATCAGCCCCAGCATTTT | CASSIGGGGGDQPQHF
TRBJ1-2 | 13 | TRBV5-1 | . | . | TGCGCCAGCAGCGATGACGGCACCTATGGCTACACCTTC | CASSDDGTYGYTF
TRBJ2-3 | 18 | TRBV7-2 | . | . | TGTGCCAGCAGCTTGGGTGCCGGGGGGCGACCTAGCACAGATACGCAGTATTTT | CASSLGAGGRPSTDTQYF
TRBJ1-1 | 15 | TRBV6-5 | TRBD1 | . | TGTGCCAGCAGTAACCCCAGACAGGGGGACACTGAAGCTTTCTTT | CASSNPRQGDTEAFF
TRBJ2-5 | 12 | TRBV3-1/TRBV3-2 | . | once | TGTGCCAGCAGCCAATACGCAGAGACCCAGTACTTC | CASSQYAETQYF
TRBJ1-5 | 16 | TRBV27 | . | . | TGTGCCAGCAGGCGGTTGGAGGGTGGGGTAAGGCAGCCCCAGCATTTT | CASRRLEGGVRQPQHF
TRBJ1-2 | 12 | TRBV6-5 | TRBD1 | . | TGTGCCACCGGGACAGGGGATTATGGCTACACCTTC | CATGTGDYGYTF
TRBJ1-3 | 11 | TRBV28 | . | . | TGTGCCAGCAGTTTCCGGAACACCATATATTTT | CASSFRNTIYF
TRBJ1-2 | 15 | TRBV3-1/TRBV3-2 | . | . | TGTGCCAGCAGCCATCCTTCCAATGCTAACTATGGCTACACCTTC | CASSHPSNANYGYTF
TRBJ1-4 | 11 | TRBV24-1 | . | once | TGTGCCACCTTTGGAGGTGAAAAACTGTTTTTT | CATFGGEKLFF
TRBJ2-5 | 13 | TRBV5-6 | TRBD1 | . | TGTGCCAGCAGCTTGGGACAGGGGGAGACCCAGTACTTC | CASSLGQGETQYF
TRBJ1-2 | 16 | TRBV4-1 | . | . | TGCGCCAGCAGCCAAGATTGGGCCAGGGCTAACTATGGCTACACCTTC | CASSQDWARANYGYTF
TRBJ2-3 | 13 | TRBV4-3 | . | . | TGCGCCAGCAGCGATGACGGGGACGATACGCAGTATTTT | CASSDDGDDTQYF
TRBJ2-1 | 14 | TRBV5-1 | TRBD2 | . | TGCGCCAGCAGCGGACTAGGCCACTACAATGAGCAGTTCTTC | CASSGLGHYNEQFF
TRBJ1-1 | 13 | TRBV24-1 | . | . | TGTGCCACCAGTGATTCTACAGACACTGAAGCTTTCTTT | CATSDSTDTEAFF
TRBJ2-5 | 16 | TRBV24-1 | TRBD1 | . | TGTGCCACCAGTGATGGGGGACAGGGAGAGGGGGAGACCCAGTACTTC | CATSDGGQGEGETQYF
TRBJ1-1 | 16 | TRBV19 | . | once | TGTGCCAGTAGTATTCTCTTCAGGGACGGAGTCACTGAAGCTTTCTTT | CASSILFRDGVTEAFF
TRBJ1-4 | 12 | TRBV12-3/TRBV12-4 | . | . | TGTGCCAGCAGTAGGGGGAATGAAAAACTGTTTTTT | CASSRGNEKLFF
TRBJ1-2 | 13 | TRBV19 | . | . | TGTGCCAGTACCCCTTTACCGGATTATGGCTACACCTTC | CASTPLPDYGYTF
TRBJ1-2 | 13 | TRBV7-8 | . | . | TGTGCCAGCAGCTTAGGGCCACTTCATGGCTACACCTTC | CASSLGPLHGYTF
TRBJ2-4 | 12 | TRBV9 | . | . | TGTGCCAGCAGTGGACCGACGAGCATTCAGTACTTC | CASSGPTSIQYF
TRBJ2-3 | 13 | TRBV7-8 | TRBD1 | once | TGTGCCAGCAGCCGAGACAGGGCAGATACGCAGTATTTT | CASSRDRADTQYF
TRBJ1-4 | 14 | TRBV30 | . | . | TGTGCCTGGACTTCTCCTGCAACTAATGAAAAACTGTTTTTT | CAWTSPATNEKLFF
TRBJ1-2 | 11 | TRBV20-1 | . | . | TGCAGTGCTAGAGTTTTTGAAAGCTACACCTTC | CSARVFESYTF
TRBJ1-2 | 14 | TRBV28 | TRBD1 | . | TGTGCCAGCAGTTCAGGACAGGGGATAAGTGGCTACACCTTC | CASSSGQGISGYTF
TRBJ2-3 | 13 | TRBV7-3 | . | . | TGTGCCAGCAGCTTTATTGGTGGGGATACGCAGTATTTT | CASSFIGGDTQYF
TRBJ2-3 | 14 | TRBV5-1 | . | . | TGCGCCAGCAGCGCGTCCGGGGCCAGAGATACGCAGTATTTT | CASSASGARDTQYF
TRBJ2-1 | 12 | TRBV6-2/TRBV6-3 | . | . | TGTGCCAGCAGTCAATATAGGTATGAGCAGTTCTTC | CASSQYRYEQFF
TRBJ1-1 | 14 | TRBV18 | . | . | TGTGCCAGCTCACCAACAGGAGTGAACACTGAAGCTTTCTTT | CASSPTGVNTEAFF
TRBJ2-5 | 17 | TRBV5-6 | TRBD2 | . | TGTGCCAGCAGCTCCGGGACTAGCGGGGGGAGGAGGGAGACCCAGTACTTC | CASSSGTSGGRRETQYF
TRBJ2-2 | 12 | TRBV5-1 | . | . | TGCGCCAGCAGCTTAGATACCGGGGAGCTGTTTTTT | CASSLDTGELFF
TRBJ2-3 | 15 | TRBV29-1 | TRBD2 | . | TGCAGCGTTGGAACGGCGGGGGGTCCCTCAGATACGCAGTATTTT | CSVGTAGGPSDTQYF
TRBJ1-5 | 15 | TRBV28 | . | . | TGTGCCAGCACTCTCAGGAGGCAGATGAATCAGCCCCAGCATTTT | CASTLRRQMNQPQHF
TRBJ2-2 | 15 | TRBV10-2 | . | . | TGCGCCAGCAGTGCCGGGCAGGGTGGCACCGGGGAGCTGTTTTTT | CASSAGQGGTGELFF
TRBJ2-3 | 17 | TRBV5-1 | . | . | TGCGCCAGCAGCTTGGAATCAGGAGGGGGGGCAGTAGATACGCAGTATTTT | CASSLESGGGAVDTQYF
TRBJ1-5 | 18 | TRBV3-1/TRBV3-2 | TRBD1 | . | TGTGCCAGCAGAAATCCACCTTCAGGGGGACTACTCAATCAGCCCCAGCATTTT | CASRNPPSGGLLNQPQHF
TRBJ1-1 | 13 | TRBV29-1 | . | . | TGCAGCGCCCAAATACGCACGAACACTGAAGCTTTCTTT | CSAQIRTNTEAFF
TRBJ2-1 | 14 | TRBV10-2 | . | . | TGCGCCAGCAGTAGAAGTCATTGGGGCAATGAGCAGTTCTTC | CASSRSHWGNEQFF
TRBJ1-1 | 12 | TRBV10-1 | . | . | TGCGCCAGCAGTGACTGGGACACTCAAGCTTTCTTT | CASSDWDTQAFF
TRBJ1-5 | 17 | TRBV6-2/TRBV6-3 | TRBD1 | many | TGTGCCAGCAGTACCGGGACAGGGAAAGGGTGGGATCAGCCCCAGCATTTT | CASSTGTGKGWDQPQHF
TRBJ1-5 | 16 | TRBV6-2/TRBV6-3 | . | . | TGTGCCAGCAGTCAGTCCTCGCCGAGTAGCAATCAGCCCCAGCATTTT | CASSQSSPSSNQPQHF
TRBJ2-1 | 13 | TRBV18 | . | . | TGTGCCAGCTCACCACCGGGGGGCTATGAGCAGTTCTTC | CASSPPGGYEQFF
TRBJ1-2 | 17 | TRBV7-8 | . | . | TGTGCCAGCAGCTTAGAATCAGGGGCTGGTGGGGGGAATGGCTACACCTTC | CASSLESGAGGGNGYTF
TRBJ1-3 | 14 | TRBV30 | . | . | TGTGCCTGGAGCGAGGTTGGAGTTGGAAACACCATATATTTT | CAWSEVGVGNTIYF
TRBJ2-2 | 20 | TRBV5-1 | . | . | TGCGCCAGCAGTCCGGACGATTGGCTCGGGGGGCACGCGAACACCGGGGAGCTGTTTTTT | CASSPDDWLGGHANTGELFF
TRBJ2-1 | 13 | TRBV2 | . | . | TGTGCCAGCCGGACAGATTCCTACAATGAGCAGTTCTTC | CASRTDSYNEQFF
TRBJ1-6 | 12 | TRBV30 | . | . | TGTGCCTGGAGCCTAGTCAATTCACCCCTCCACTTT | CAWSLVNSPLHF
TRBJ1-5 | 13 | TRBV5-1 | . | . | TGCGCCAGCAGCCCTGGGGGCGATCAGCCCCAGCATTTT | CASSPGGDQPQHF
TRBJ2-3 | 17 | TRBV2 | TRBD2 | few | TGTGCCAGCATGGGACTAGCGGGGGGGCTGCGCACAGATACGCAGTATTTT | CASMGLAGGLRTDTQYF
TRBJ1-2 | 15 | TRBV2 | . | once | TGTGCCAGCAGCCTAACCGGGACGGGACGCTATGGCTACACCTTC | CASSLTGTGRYGYTF
TRBJ2-1 | 16 | TRBV4-3 | . | . | TGCGCCAGCAGCCAAGGTGCAGGGGTATCCTACAATGAGCAGTTCTTC | CASSQGAGVSYNEQFF
TRBJ2-2 | 13 | TRBV5-4 | . | . | TGTGCCAGCAGCCCCGCGAACACCGGGGAGCTGTTTTTT | CASSPANTGELFF
TRBJ2-5 | 14 | TRBV5-1 | . | . | TGCGCCAGCAGCTTGGGTGGGCCCCAAGAGACCCAGTACTTC | CASSLGGPQETQYF
TRBJ1-2 | 17 | TRBV15 | TRBD1 | . | TGTGCCACCAGCAGAGGGGGACAGGGAGAGTTCGGCTATGGCTACACCTTC | CATSRGGQGEFGYGYTF
TRBJ2-1 | 15 | TRBV9 | TRBD2 | . | TGTGCCAGCAGCGTAACAGCGGGGGCTAACAATGAGCAGTTCTTC | CASSVTAGANNEQFF
TRBJ1-1 | 17 | TRBV28 | . | . | TGTGCCAGCAGTTCGCCTTGGGGAGGGGAGGGGTACACTGAAGCTTTCTTT | CASSSPWGGEGYTEAFF
TRBJ1-2 | 14 | TRBV30 | . | . | TGTGCCTGGAGTGGTCAGGGGACTAACTATGGCTACACCTTC | CAWSGQGTNYGYTF
TRBJ2-3 | 13 | TRBV5-6 | TRBD1 | . | TGTGCCAGCAGCACAGGGGTCCCAGATACGCAGTATTTT | CASSTGVPDTQYF